This section outlines one TCR beta chain sequence together with its context. This clone was detected only a few times. This clone's antigen is unknown. Base-call qualities are not available, and no considerably larger clone is one nucleotide away. CDR1 GTSNPN and CDR2 SVGIG are derived from the germline V gene (reference sequence). V is reduced by 0 bases and J by 3 bases, leaving a spacing of 11 bases between them. Its CDR3 holds 15 amino acids, cysteine through phenylalanine. Solely the CDR3 DNA is kept, with 45 bases framed from the first base. The data originate from a study of cytomegalovirus exposure and HLA in healthy donors (dated by TCRdb to about 2017). General notes on the study: In an earlier analysis of under 750 of the donors, 250 to 350 Gb of sequence data and 95 million to 130 million unique TCR beta sequences from approximately 180 million T cells were reported. Using immunosequencing, the study profiled T cell repertoires from about 620 subjects and related those repertoires to cytomegalovirus serostatus. Rather than drawing on any new phenotypic data, the later analysis identified candidate immune exposures from TCR beta sequences and the way those sequences occurred across donors. Every repertoire in the discovery cohort had been generated on one and the same sequencing platform. On average, around 230,000 unique TCR beta nucleotide sequences were sequenced per donor among some 420 genotyped donors of the cohort, with 15% to 20% of those sequences being non-productive. The study was designed to test whether signatures of past pathogen exposure could be identified by cataloging public T cell receptors. Typing coverage differed by locus: A, B, C, DRB1 and DQB1 were typed in roughly 620-630 donors, DQA1 in around 500, DPA1 in approximately 610, and DPB1 in roughly 450. An earlier analysis of 587 of the donors applied high-throughput TCR beta sequencing to assess whether each TCR beta V gene segment acted as functional or pseudogenic. To predict cytomegalovirus infection status, the study combined high-throughput TCR immunosequencing, statistical association of individual TCRs with disease status, and machine learning. Along with the approximately 700-subject first cohort, a separate validation cohort of more than 90 different subjects was used. Among the 398 genotyped donors, more than 70% belonged to the genetic ancestry cluster associated with self-reported Caucasian donors. A later analysis re-examined previously published TCR beta repertoires from 610 or so donors and added high-resolution HLA genotyping to investigate patterns of TCR occurrence. An early release that covered roughly 600 HLA-typed donors contained approximately 300 gigabases of sequencing data and some 87 million unique TCR sequences. Donor age, sex, ethnicity and CMV serostatus were collected together with the repertoire data. Genome-wide SNP genotypes for about 65% of the 666 donors were used in a later genetic analysis, which treated that subset as a discovery cohort. Roughly five DR-DQ haplotypes were treated as single units for association and clustering because of strong linkage in the cohort. HLA typing included class I and class II loci at four-digit resolution. The research as a whole found: Sequencing depth was assumed to be roughly uniform across donors in the presence/absence analyses, though that assumption may not hold. The classifier was reported to diagnose cytomegalovirus status with high specificity and sensitivity in both the original cohort and the validation cohort. A further reported finding was that TCR beta sequences accurately predicted the HLA-A and HLA-B alleles for most subjects in the first cohort. In a later analysis, the rate of TCR association differed among HLA loci, with DRB1 alleles having the most associated TCRs and HLA-C alleles having the fewest. In an earlier analysis of 587 of the donors, most TCR beta V segments appeared in productive rearrangements about 90% or about 30% of the time, broadly matching IMGT annotations. Most CMV-associated TCR beta chains appeared to be HLA-restricted in a later analysis, and the HLA associations seemed to be driven largely by CMV exposure. It was suggested by the authors that the approach could potentially be generalized to other disease states and immunological phenotypes. Some IMGT-functional V segments, including TRBV6-2 and TRBV6-3, could not be told apart with the 87-base-pair reads, so those segments were excluded. Because counts were too low, 15 to 20 rarely observed V segments, including chromosome 9 orphons, were excluded from the earlier analysis of about 500 of the donors. A total of 150 or so TCR beta chains were listed by the study as associated with cytomegalovirus. Across donors, most TCR sequences were observed very rarely, whereas some public TCRs were present in many individuals. In this cohort, only TCR beta chains were sequenced, and detectable features were limited by the absence of alpha or paired-chain data. An association between a missense DCLRE1C variant and V-gene and J-gene trimming of TCR beta chains was found in a later genetic analysis and replicated in an independent cohort. A later analysis found that HLA-associated TCR beta chains were more clonally expanded and had lower generation probabilities than equally common non-associated chains. A later analysis associated approximately 17,000 TCR beta sequences with specific HLA alleles at a false discovery rate of 0.05. When HLA alleles, especially DR and DQ, strongly co-occurred, attributing TCR associations to individual alleles was difficult. According to a later genetic analysis, donors in an Asian-associated ancestry cluster had fewer N-insertions in productive TCRs than the roughly 670-donor mean. In vitro tests confirmed that a few of the cytomegalovirus-associated TCR beta chains recognize cytomegalovirus antigens. In a later analysis, several top co-occurrence clusters were reported to appear linked to parvovirus B19, influenza, CMV and Epstein-Barr virus. Linkage disequilibrium might explain the correlated functional status among segregating V segments, but an unknown experimental factor could not be ruled out. A group of highly shared sequence variants was considered likely to be a technical artifact of the sequencing pipeline. Because HLA typing was missing for some donors at each locus, association tests included only the typed subset. CMV serostatus was the only immune exposure information available for the cohort.

The cohort comprised fewer than 750 healthy bone marrow donors. At the time of sampling, every cohort member was nominally healthy, though immune exposures that went unrecorded were likely present. The donor tested CMV seronegative and was one of the 352 seronegative cohort members. A peripheral blood sample was collected from each donor, and TCR beta sequencing was performed on peripheral blood mononuclear cells. The Qiagen DNeasy Blood Extraction Kit was used to extract genomic DNA from the blood cell samples. Libraries were built with the immunoSEQ multiplex PCR assay. A mixture of 60 forward primers for TCR Vbeta segments and 13 reverse primers for TCR Jbeta segments was used in the multiplex PCR. The CDR3 region of rearranged TCR beta genes was amplified from genomic DNA by a multiplex PCR assay. Amplified TCR beta libraries were sequenced as 87-base-pair reads on the Illumina HiSeq System. Concerning the study's data processing: In a later analysis, around 80 million unique TCR beta chains were counted across the approximately 620 repertoires, and around 11 million of these chains were shared by at least two donors. Raw reads were error-corrected and collapsed into unique sequences with a nearest-neighbor algorithm that merged closely related sequences to remove PCR and sequencing errors. To assign V, D and J gene segments, CDR3 sequences were aligned to IMGT reference sequences. Each retained sequence needed at least a six-nucleotide match to both a V gene segment and a J gene segment. A rearrangement was called productive if the CDR3 had no stop codons and remained in frame with V and J, and every other rearrangement was called non-productive. Following IMGT convention, CDR3 was defined as the stretch from the second conserved V-encoded cysteine to the conserved J-encoded phenylalanine. Sequences without an unambiguous match to a single V gene segment were excluded from the earlier analysis of a few hundred of the donors. An earlier analysis of approximately 590 of the donors called V segments functional above 56.7% productive rearrangements and segregating when the between-donor standard deviation exceeded 5%. A statistical classification framework was built to diagnose cytomegalovirus status from the catalog of TCR beta chain sequences. In a later analysis, V and J genes were assigned by comparing TCR nucleotide sequences against IMGT/GENE-DB human TR gene sequences. A later analysis assigned CDR3 sequences and most-parsimonious VDJ recombination scenarios with the TCRdist pipeline. In a later analysis, each TCR beta chain was defined by its CDR3 amino acid sequence together with its V-gene family, and reads without a unique V-gene family were excluded. To address suspected cross-contamination and a sequencing artifact, a later analysis removed under 600 highly shared, low-generation-probability nucleotide sequences. In a later analysis, a clonal expansion index for each public chain was calculated from normalized within-repertoire ranks of inferred template counts. In a later analysis, generation probabilities were computed using a VDJ recombination model fitted to out-of-frame rearrangements, and the results were checked against IGoR. Hypergeometric tests were used in a later analysis to score TCR-TCR, TCR-HLA and TCR-CMV co-occurrence, with a repertoire-size bias correction applied to the TCR pairs. A later analysis estimated false discovery rates by permuting HLA or CMV assignments 20 times. In a later analysis, co-occurring TCRs were grouped with DBSCAN, and TCRdist sequence similarity was added when clustering was performed within HLA-allele-positive subsets. Repertoires with fewer than 30,000 or more than 120,000 public chains were left out of co-occurrence clustering, as were about 5 repertoires with anomalous nucleotide sharing. Held by TCRdb, this immuneACCESS table contains in-frame sequences only and omits some clones. Under half of the omission traces to an unresolved V gene where checked; the cause of the rest is unknown. D and trimming were read from the DNA, whereas the V and J calls and clone size are those reported in that table. This sample gives 100,000 to 150,000 clones in total; roughly 14% of them show up just once. In total, the top ten clones hold 1.5% to 2% of the sample.

Sequencing used PBMCs. The sequence is built from TRBV30 and TRBJ2-2, and the D gene may be TRBD2, 5 bases matching. The origin of this receptor is a woman between 18 and 29 years old in good health and CMV-seronegative. CDR3 sequence: CAWSVLSGDTGELFF. Here is the DNA: TGTGCCTGGAGTGTACTCAGCGGCGACACCGGGGAGCTGTTTTTT.